This T cell receptor beta chain was captured by sequencing in a study of OX40 agonist ivuxolimab in advanced cancers. Study at large: Mean age approximately 66 years, range about 23 to 80; about 81% male. Of the participants, approximately 44% had some prior anti-PD-1, anti-PD-L1 or anti-CTLA-4 therapy, which was allowed. Study observations and caveats: The study did not work out the antigen specificity of the expanded peripheral T cells.

Assay used: immunoSEQ multiplex PCR; TCRdb lists only in-frame clones, some missing. The repertoire holds over 50,000 clones, about 88% seen once, with around 1.5% in the top ten. There are 16 residues in the CDR3. Per the germline V gene, CDR1 is SGHTA and CDR2 is FQGTGA. The germline V and J ends were trimmed by 1 base and 0 bases, with 12 bases remaining between them. Notes on this clone: Its matching antigen is unknown.

The sample in question was CD4+ or CD8+ T cells sorted from blood, obtained in a trial of the OX40 agonist ivuxolimab. The clonotype originates from an adult with an advanced solid tumor such as melanoma, head and neck, liver or kidney cancer. The J gene is TRBJ1-2, the V gene TRBV7-3; TRBD1 might be the D (6 bases). CDR3 loop: CASSLSGGQTNYGYTF. CDR3 coding DNA: TGTGCCAGCAGCTTAAGTGGGGGACAAACTAACTATGGCTACACCTTC.